One and the same sample provided the 12 T cell receptor beta chains below, sequenced in a study of CXCR3-negative and CXCR3-positive naive CD8 T cells. Overall study findings and caveats: Naive cells with CXCR3 showed TRB CDR3s that were more hydrophobic than those in CXCR3-negative naive cells.

Libraries of TRB cDNA were made by 5' RACE and carried UMIs. Using the 5' RACE reads, TCRdb records one entry per CDR3 protein without DNA. This sample's clone table lists around 160,000 distinct CDR3 sequences. No antigen is known for these receptors. Specimen: naive CXCR3+ CD8+ T cells from blood. Subset: CD45RO-CCR7+CD27+CD95- naive CD8+ T cells expressing CXCR3 (TNR3+). The receptors here all came from a human donor in good health. Some clones in this sample may be carry-over from other donors' samples.

The V call is TRBV29-1, the J call TRBJ2-2; as DNA is missing, the TRBD2 call by TCRdb cannot be tested. The CDR3 loop spans 14 amino acids. Germline V gene data show CDR1 as SQVTM and CDR2 as ANQGSEA. The CDR3: CSVAGTRDTGELFF.

The rearrangement joins TRBV11-2 to TRBJ2-2; the TCRdb call, TRBD1, lacks DNA for checking. CDR1 and CDR2 from the germline V gene are SGHAT and FQNNGV. This CDR3 is 15 amino acids long. CDR3 sequence reads: CASSPRGEHTGELFF. Full variable domain (rest looked up from reference TRBV11-2 and TRBJ2-2): EAGVAQSPRYKIIEKRQSVAFWCNPISGHATLYWYQQILGQGPKLLIQFQNNGVVDDSQLPKDRFSAERLKGVDSTLKIQPAKLEDSAVYLCASSPRGEHTGELFFGEGSRLTVL.

V and J are TRBV7-2 and TRBJ2-7; TCRdb names TRBD2, which stays unverified in the absence of DNA. Germline values: CDR1 SGHTA, CDR2 FQGNSA. This CDR3 has 13 amino acids. The CDR3 sequence: CASSFGLLNEQYF.

This chain joins TRBV12-3 or TRBV12-4 and TRBJ1-5. CDR3 length: 13 residues. CDR3: CASSLSGYQPQHF.

The genes are TRBV6-6 and TRBJ2-7; no DNA is available, so the TRBD1 call from TCRdb remains unchecked. The V gene's germline CDR1 is MNHNY and CDR2 SVGAGI (reference sequence). The CDR3 covers 14 residues. The CDR3 sequence is CASSYSGTTYEQYF.

The rearrangement joins TRBV11-1 to TRBJ1-1. This CDR3 is built from 14 residues. Looked up from germline, CDR1 is SGHAT and CDR2 is FQDESV (reference sequence). The chain's CDR3 is CASSLSERNTEAFF.

The CDR3 here is CASSPGQGYYEQYF. J is TRBJ2-7 and V is TRBV4-2; TCRdb indicates TRBD1, and absent DNA this call remains unverified. Germline assignment: CDR1 LGHNA and CDR2 YNFKEQ. The CDR3 consists of 14 residues.

The genes are TRBV7-6 and TRBJ2-1; lacking DNA, the TRBD2 call made by TCRdb goes unchecked. CDR1 and CDR2 from the germline V gene are SGHVS and FNYEAQ. This CDR3 region has 16 residues. The chain's CDR3 is CASSPPLAGDYNEQFF.

The chain is built from TRBV12-3 or TRBV12-4 and TRBJ2-1. This CDR3 has 12 amino acids. The CDR3 spells CASSLALNEQFF.

This chain links TRBV7-9 with TRBJ2-1; TCRdb designates TRBD1, a call that cannot be tested without DNA. Germline CDR1 reads SEHNR; CDR2 reads FQNEAQ (reference sequence). The CDR3 is 13 amino acids. The CDR3 spells CASSLDGADEQFF.

The CDR3 region is CSIGTLTGELFF. The rearrangement uses TRBV29-1 and TRBJ2-2; TCRdb picks TRBD2, but there is no DNA to check that call. From germline, CDR1 is SQVTM and CDR2 ANQGSEA. The CDR3 is 12 amino acids.

CDR3 in amino acids: CASSPYSMGTEAFF. V gene TRBV4-2 combines with J gene TRBJ1-1. CDR1 is LGHNA, CDR2 YNFKEQ, per germline. This CDR3 is 14 amino acids long.